The subject of this entry is one T cell receptor beta chain. The data were produced by immunoSEQ multiplex PCR, yet TCRdb's version contains in-frame clones alone and is incomplete. The sample lists about 110,000 clones, around three quarters occurring once. These data originate in a study of PD-1 blockade in mismatch repair-deficient tumors. The specimen was peripheral blood, collected 60 weeks after starting pembrolizumab. The origin of this receptor is an adult with mismatch repair-deficient cancer.

In DNA form, the CDR3 reads TGCGCCAGCAGCTTGACGGGAGAGAACAATGAGCAGTTCTTC. It translates to CASSLTGENNEQFF. The V gene is TRBV5-1, the J gene TRBJ2-1, with D perhaps TRBD2 (6 bases). Germline CDR1 is SGHRS and CDR2 is YFSETQ. This CDR3 is built from 14 residues. Trimming removed 1 base at V and 5 bases at J, with 10 bases between.